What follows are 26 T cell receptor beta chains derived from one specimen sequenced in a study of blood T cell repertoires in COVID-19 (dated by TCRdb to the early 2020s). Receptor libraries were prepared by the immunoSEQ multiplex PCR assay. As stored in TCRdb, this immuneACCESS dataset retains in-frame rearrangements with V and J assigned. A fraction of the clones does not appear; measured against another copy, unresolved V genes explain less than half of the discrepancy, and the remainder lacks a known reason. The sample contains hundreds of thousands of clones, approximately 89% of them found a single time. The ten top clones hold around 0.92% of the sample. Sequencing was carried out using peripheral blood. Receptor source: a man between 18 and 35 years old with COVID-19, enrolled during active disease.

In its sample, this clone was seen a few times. CDR3 sequence reads: CASSQWGEETQYF. CDR3 bases: TGTGCCAGCAGTCAATGGGGGGAAGAGACCCAGTACTTC. The rearrangement links TRBV7-9 to TRBJ2-5, with D possibly being TRBD2 (6 bases). Trimming shortened V by 6 bases and J by 3 bases, and 11 bases separated the two germline ends. This CDR3 has 13 amino acids. Germline V gives CDR1 SEHNR, CDR2 FQNEAQ (reference sequence).

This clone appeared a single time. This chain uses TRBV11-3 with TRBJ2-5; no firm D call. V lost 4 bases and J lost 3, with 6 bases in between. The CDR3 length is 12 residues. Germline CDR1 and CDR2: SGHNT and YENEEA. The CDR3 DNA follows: TGTGCCAGCAGCTCACAGAAAGAGACCCAGTACTTC. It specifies CASSSQKETQYF.

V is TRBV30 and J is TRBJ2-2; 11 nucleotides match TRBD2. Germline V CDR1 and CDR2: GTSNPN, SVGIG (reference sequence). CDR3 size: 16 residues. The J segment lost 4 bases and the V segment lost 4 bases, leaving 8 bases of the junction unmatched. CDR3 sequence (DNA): TGTGCCTGGAATCCCCCTCTAGCGGGAGGCACCGGGGAGCTGTTTTTT. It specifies CAWNPPLAGGTGELFF.

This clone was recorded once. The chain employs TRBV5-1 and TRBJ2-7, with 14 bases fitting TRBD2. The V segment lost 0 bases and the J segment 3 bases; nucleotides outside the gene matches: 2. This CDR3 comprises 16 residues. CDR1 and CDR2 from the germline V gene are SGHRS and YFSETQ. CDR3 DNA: TGCGCCAGCAGCTTGGGACTAGCGGGAGGGGTCTACGAGCAGTACTTC. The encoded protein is CASSLGLAGGVYEQYF.

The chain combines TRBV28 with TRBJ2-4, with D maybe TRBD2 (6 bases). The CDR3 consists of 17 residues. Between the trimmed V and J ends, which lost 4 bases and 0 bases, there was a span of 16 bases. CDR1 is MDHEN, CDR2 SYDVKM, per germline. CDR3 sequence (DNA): TGTGCCAGCAGTTCTTTCGGTAGCGGATTAGCCAAAAACATTCAGTACTTC. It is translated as CASSSFGSGLAKNIQYF.

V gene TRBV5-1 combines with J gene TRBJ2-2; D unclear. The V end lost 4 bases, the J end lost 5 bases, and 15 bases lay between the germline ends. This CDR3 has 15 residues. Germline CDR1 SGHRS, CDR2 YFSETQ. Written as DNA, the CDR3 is TGCGCCAGCAGCCCGGCCGCGACTGAGACCGGGGAGCTGTTTTTT. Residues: CASSPAATETGELFF.

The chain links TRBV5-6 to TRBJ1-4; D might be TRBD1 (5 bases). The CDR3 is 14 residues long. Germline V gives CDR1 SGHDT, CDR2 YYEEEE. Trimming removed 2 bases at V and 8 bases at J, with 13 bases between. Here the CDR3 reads CASSFRGSIEKLFF. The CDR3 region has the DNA TGTGCCAGCAGCTTCCGGGGGTCGATCGAAAAACTGTTTTTT.

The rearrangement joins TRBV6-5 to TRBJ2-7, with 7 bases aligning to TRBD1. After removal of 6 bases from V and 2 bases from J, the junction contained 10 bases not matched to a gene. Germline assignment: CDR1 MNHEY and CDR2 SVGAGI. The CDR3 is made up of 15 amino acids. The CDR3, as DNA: TGTGCCAGCAGAACCACCGGGACAGCCACCTACGAGCAGTACTTC. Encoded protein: CASRTTGTATYEQYF.

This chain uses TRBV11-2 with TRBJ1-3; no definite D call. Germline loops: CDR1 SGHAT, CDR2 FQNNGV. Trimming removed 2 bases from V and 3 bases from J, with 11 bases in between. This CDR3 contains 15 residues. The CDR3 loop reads CASSLSRVFGNTIYF. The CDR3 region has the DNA TGTGCCAGCAGCTTATCTCGGGTCTTTGGAAACACCATATATTTT.

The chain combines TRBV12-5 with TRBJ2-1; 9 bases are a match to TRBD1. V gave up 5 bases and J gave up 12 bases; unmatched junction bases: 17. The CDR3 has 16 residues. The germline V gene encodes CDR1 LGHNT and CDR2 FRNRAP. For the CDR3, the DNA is TGTGCTAGTGGTCCCGCCCTGGGGACAGGGCCTGAGGGGCAGTTCTTC. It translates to CASGPALGTGPEGQFF.

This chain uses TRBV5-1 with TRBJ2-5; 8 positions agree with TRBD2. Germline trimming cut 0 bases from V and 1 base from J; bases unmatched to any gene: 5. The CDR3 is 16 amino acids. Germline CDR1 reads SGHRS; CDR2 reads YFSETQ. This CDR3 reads CASSLGSGVIQETQYF. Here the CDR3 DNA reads TGCGCCAGCAGCTTGGGTAGCGGGGTAATCCAAGAGACCCAGTACTTC.

CDR3 sequence (DNA): TGTGCCAGCAGTTTGAGCGGTGTGTCTAGCGGTTACGAGCAGTACTTC. It encodes CASSLSGVSSGYEQYF. This chain uses TRBV28 with TRBJ2-7, with TRBD2 identical over 7 bases. The CDR3 is 16 residues long. Germline V CDR1 and CDR2: MDHEN, SYDVKM. Unmatched junction bases numbered 12, after V lost 3 bases and J lost 4 bases.

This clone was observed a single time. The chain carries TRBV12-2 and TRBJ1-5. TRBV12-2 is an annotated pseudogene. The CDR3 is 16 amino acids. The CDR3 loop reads CASRSRRRSGNQPQHF. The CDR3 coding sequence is TGTGCAAGTCGCTCCAGAAGGCGTAGCGGCAATCAGCCCCAGCATTTT.

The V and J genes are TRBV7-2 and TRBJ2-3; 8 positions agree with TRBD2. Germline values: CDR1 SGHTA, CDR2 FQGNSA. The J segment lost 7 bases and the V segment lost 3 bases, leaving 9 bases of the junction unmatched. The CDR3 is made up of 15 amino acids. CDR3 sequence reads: CASSFAGGHINTQYF. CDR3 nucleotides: TGTGCCAGCAGCTTTGCGGGGGGCCACATTAATACGCAGTATTTT.

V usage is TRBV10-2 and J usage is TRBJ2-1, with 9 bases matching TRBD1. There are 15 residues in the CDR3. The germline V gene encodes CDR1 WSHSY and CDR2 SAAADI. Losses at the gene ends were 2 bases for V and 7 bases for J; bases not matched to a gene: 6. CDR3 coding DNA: TGCGCCAGCAGTGAGACGGGGACAGGGAAAAATGAGCAGTTCTTC. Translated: CASSETGTGKNEQFF.

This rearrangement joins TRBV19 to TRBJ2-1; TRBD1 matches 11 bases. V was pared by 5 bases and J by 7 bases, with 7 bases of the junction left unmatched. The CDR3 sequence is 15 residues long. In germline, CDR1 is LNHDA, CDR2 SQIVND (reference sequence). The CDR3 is CASSSAGTGGNEQFF. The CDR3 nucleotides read TGTGCCAGTAGTTCCGCCGGGACAGGGGGGAATGAGCAGTTCTTC.

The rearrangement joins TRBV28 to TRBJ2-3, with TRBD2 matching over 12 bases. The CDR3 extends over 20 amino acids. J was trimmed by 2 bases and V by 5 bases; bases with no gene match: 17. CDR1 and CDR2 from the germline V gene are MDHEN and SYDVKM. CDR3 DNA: TGTGCCAGCAGTCCCCAGGCGGTACTAGCGGGAGGAGGGGCCACAGATACGCAGTATTTT. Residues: CASSPQAVLAGGGATDTQYF.

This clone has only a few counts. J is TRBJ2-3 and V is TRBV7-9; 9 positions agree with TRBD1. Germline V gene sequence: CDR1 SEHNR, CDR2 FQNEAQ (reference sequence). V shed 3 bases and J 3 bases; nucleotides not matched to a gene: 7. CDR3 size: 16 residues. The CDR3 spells CASSFLQGAPTDTQYF. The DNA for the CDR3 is TGTGCCAGCAGCTTCCTACAGGGGGCGCCGACAGATACGCAGTATTTT.

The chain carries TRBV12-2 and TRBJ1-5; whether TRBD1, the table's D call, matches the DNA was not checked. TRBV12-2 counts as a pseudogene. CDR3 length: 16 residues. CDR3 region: CASRLPPGQGKQPQHF. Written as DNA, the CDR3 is TGTGCAAGTCGCTTACCACCGGGACAGGGAAAACAGCCCCAGCATTTT.

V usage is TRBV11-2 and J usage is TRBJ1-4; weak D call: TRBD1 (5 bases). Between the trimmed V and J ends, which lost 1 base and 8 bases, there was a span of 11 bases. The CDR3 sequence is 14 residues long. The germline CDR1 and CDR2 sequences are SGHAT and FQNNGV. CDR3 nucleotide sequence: TGTGCCAGCAGCTTAGGGCCAGGGATGGAAAAACTGTTTTTT. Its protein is CASSLGPGMEKLFF.

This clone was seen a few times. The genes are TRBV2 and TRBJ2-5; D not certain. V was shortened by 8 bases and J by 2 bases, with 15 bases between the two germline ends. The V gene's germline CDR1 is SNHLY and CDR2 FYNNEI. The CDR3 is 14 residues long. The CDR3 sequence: CASPPIARQETQYF. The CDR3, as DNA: TGTGCCAGCCCCCCAATAGCCCGACAAGAGACCCAGTACTTC.

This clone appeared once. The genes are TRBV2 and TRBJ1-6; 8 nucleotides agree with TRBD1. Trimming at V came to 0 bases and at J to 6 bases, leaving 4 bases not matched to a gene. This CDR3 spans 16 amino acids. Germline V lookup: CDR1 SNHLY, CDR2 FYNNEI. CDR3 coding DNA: TGTGCCAGCAGTGAAGCGGGACAGGTGTCTAATTCACCCCTCCACTTT. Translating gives CASSEAGQVSNSPLHF.

As DNA, the CDR3 is TGTGCCAGCAGTTTCCGTCGAGACAGAAGCAATCAGCCCCAGCATTTT. Translation gives CASSFRRDRSNQPQHF. The J gene is TRBJ1-5, the V gene TRBV28; the D gene is possibly TRBD1 (5 bases). CDR3 length equals 16 residues. Trimming took off 3 bases at V and 1 base at J, with 13 bases between the two ends. From germline, CDR1 is MDHEN and CDR2 SYDVKM. Looking up the rest from reference TRBV28 and TRBJ1-5 gives the full variable domain: DVKVTQSSRYLVKRTGEKVFLECVQDMDHENMFWYRQDPGLGLRLIYFSYDVKMKEKGDIPEGYSVSREKKERFSLILESASTNQTSMYLCASSFRRDRSNQPQHFGDGTRLSIL.

The CDR3 nucleotides read TGCGCCAGCAGCCCTAGGGGCGGAGGGGAAGCTTTCTTT. It codes for CASSPRGGGEAFF. The J gene is TRBJ1-1, the V gene TRBV5-1; possible D gene TRBD1, 5 bases. V was shortened by 4 bases and J by 8 bases, with 15 bases between the two germline ends. Germline V lookup: CDR1 SGHRS, CDR2 YFSETQ. This CDR3 has 13 residues.

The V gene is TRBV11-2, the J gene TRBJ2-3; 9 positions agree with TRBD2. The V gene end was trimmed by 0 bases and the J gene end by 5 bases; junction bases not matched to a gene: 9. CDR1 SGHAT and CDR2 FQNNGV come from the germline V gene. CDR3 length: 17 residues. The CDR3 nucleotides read TGTGCCAGCAGCTTAGAGATCGGGGCGGGGGGGCTAGATACGCAGTATTTT. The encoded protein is CASSLEIGAGGLDTQYF.

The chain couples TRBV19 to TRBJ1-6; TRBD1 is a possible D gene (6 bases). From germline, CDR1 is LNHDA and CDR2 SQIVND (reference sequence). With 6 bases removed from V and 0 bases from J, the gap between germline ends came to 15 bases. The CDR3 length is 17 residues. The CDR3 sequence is CASSTDSSSSYNSPLHF. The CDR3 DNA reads TGTGCCAGTAGCACGGACAGTTCGAGCTCCTATAATTCACCCCTCCACTTT.